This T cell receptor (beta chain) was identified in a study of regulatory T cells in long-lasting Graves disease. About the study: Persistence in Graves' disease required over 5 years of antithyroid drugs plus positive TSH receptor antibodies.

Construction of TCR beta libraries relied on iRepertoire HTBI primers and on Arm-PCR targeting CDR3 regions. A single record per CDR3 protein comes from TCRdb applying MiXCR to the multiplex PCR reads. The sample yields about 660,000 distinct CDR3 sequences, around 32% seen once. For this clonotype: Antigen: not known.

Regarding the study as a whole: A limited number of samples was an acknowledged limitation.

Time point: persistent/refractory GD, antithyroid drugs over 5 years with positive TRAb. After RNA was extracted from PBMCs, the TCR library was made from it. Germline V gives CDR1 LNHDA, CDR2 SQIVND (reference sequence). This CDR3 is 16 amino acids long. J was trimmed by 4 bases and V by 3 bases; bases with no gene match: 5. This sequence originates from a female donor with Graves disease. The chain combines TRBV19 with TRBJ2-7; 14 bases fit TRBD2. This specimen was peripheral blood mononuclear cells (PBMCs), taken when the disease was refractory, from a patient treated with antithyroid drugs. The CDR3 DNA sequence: TGTGCCAGTAGTATGGGGACTAGCGGGAGTTATTACGAGCAGTACTTC. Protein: CASSMGTSGSYYEQYF.